One sample yielded the 17 T cell receptor beta chains listed below, sequenced in a study of T cells in Graves' hyperthyroidism and ophthalmopathy. TCR beta CDR3 sequences were amplified from RNA transcripts. An initial round of RT-PCR targeting the TCR CDR3 relied on the HTBI primer set. TCRdb called the multiplex PCR reads again in MiXCR, with one record for every CDR3 protein. The sample has roughly 500,000 distinct CDR3 sequences, approximately 16% seen once. Sample: blood. These receptors all stem from a young woman with Graves' ophthalmopathy.

The rearrangement joins TRBV2 to TRBJ2-5; 11 nucleotides line up with TRBD1. This CDR3 contains 13 residues. Germline V gives CDR1 SNHLY, CDR2 FYNNEI. Losses at the gene ends were 10 bases for V and 5 bases for J; bases not matched to a gene: 6. CDR3 nucleotide sequence: TGTGCCACTATGGGACAGGGGGGGGAGACCCAGTACTTC. Protein: CATMGQGGETQYF.

This clonotype has just a few counts. V and J are TRBV6-1 and TRBJ1-2, with D uncertain. CDR3 length: 11 residues. V lost 6 bases to trimming and J lost 2 bases, with 4 bases between them. The germline V gene encodes CDR1 MNHNS and CDR2 SASEGT. CDR3 region: CASSHNYGYTF. As DNA, the CDR3 is TGTGCCAGCAGCCACAACTATGGCTACACCTTC.

On this clonotype itself: This clone may be a read error of a much larger clone one base away. The chain recombines TRBV5-1 with TRBJ1-2, with D uncertain. The CDR3 sequence is 15 residues long. The V gene's germline CDR1 is SGHRS and CDR2 YFSETQ. V was cut by 0 bases and J by 7 bases, with 16 bases left in between. The CDR3: CASSLDQANRCGYTF. DNA for the CDR3: TGCGCCAGCAGCTTGGATCAAGCCAACCGCTGTGGCTACACCTTC.

A few counts support this clonotype. The chain joins TRBV4-3 to TRBJ2-7; 8 positions match TRBD2. V trimming: 1 base; J trimming: 5 bases; junction bases outside the gene matches: 13. From germline, CDR1 is LGHNA and CDR2 YSLEER. The CDR3 spans 17 residues. This CDR3 reads CASSQGQGAGVYHEQYF. The DNA of the CDR3 is TGCGCCAGCAGCCAAGGCCAAGGAGCGGGAGTTTACCACGAGCAGTACTTC.

The chain carries TRBV28 and TRBJ1-2; possible D gene TRBD1, 6 bases. V gave up 5 bases and J gave up 5 bases, with 9 bases separating them. This CDR3 spans 12 amino acids. Germline CDR1 is MDHEN and CDR2 is SYDVKM. The chain's CDR3 is CASSGQQYGYTF. CDR3 sequence (DNA): TGTGCCAGCAGTGGACAGCAATATGGCTACACCTTC.

This chain links TRBV6-9 with TRBJ2-7; TRBD1 might be the D (5 bases). Germline assignment: CDR1 MNHGY and CDR2 SVAAGI. Trimming took 0 bases from V and 1 from J, leaving 16 bases between them. The CDR3 consists of 17 residues. CDR3 bases: TGTGCCAGCAGTTATTCTCCTAGGGGCGCAGGATCCTACGAGCAGTACTTC. Translating gives CASSYSPRGAGSYEQYF.

A word on this clonotype: This may be a read error, as it is one base from a much larger clone. This sequence joins TRBV28 and TRBJ2-1; TRBD1 or TRBD2 may be the D gene (5 bases each). The germline CDR1 and CDR2 sequences are MDHEN and SYDVKM. The V end was cut by 8 bases, the J end by 9 bases, with 20 bases between. This CDR3 has 14 amino acids. The CDR3 spells CASGIRGRSGEQFF. The CDR3 nucleotides read TGTGCCAGCGGTATTCGGGGCCGATCGGGTGAGCAGTTCTTC.

This clonotype was seen repeatedly, ten times or more. The V call is TRBV12-3 or TRBV12-4, the J call TRBJ2-3; D is unresolved. Trimming removed 6 bases from V and 2 bases from J, with 12 bases in between. This CDR3 spans 14 amino acids. In DNA form, the CDR3 reads TGTGCCAGCAGACCGGCAGGACCCACAGATACGCAGTATTTT. The encoded protein is CASRPAGPTDTQYF.

In this sample, this clonotype turned up many times. CDR3 sequence reads: CASSLTGTGDSPLHF. CDR3 sequence (DNA): TGTGCCAGCAGCTTAACCGGGACAGGGGACTCACCCCTCCACTTT. This chain connects TRBV7-2 to TRBJ1-6; 10 bases fit TRBD1. The germline V gene encodes CDR1 SGHTA and CDR2 FQGNSA. Trimming at V came to 2 bases and at J to 10 bases, leaving 5 bases not matched to a gene. The CDR3 is 15 amino acids. Complete variable domain (other parts from reference TRBV7-2 and TRBJ1-6): GAGVSQSPSNKVTEKGKDVELRCDPISGHTALYWYRQSLGQGLEFLIYFQGNSAPDKSGLPSDRFSAERTGGSVSTLTIQRTQQEDSAVYLCASSLTGTGDSPLHFGNGTRLTVT.

In this sample, this clonotype turned up a few times. The chain is built from TRBV7-3 and TRBJ2-1; 10 nucleotides match TRBD2. The germline CDR1 and CDR2 sequences are SGHTA and FQGTGA. The CDR3 consists of 17 residues. Germline trimming cut 4 bases from V and 8 bases from J; bases unmatched to any gene: 14. CDR3 in DNA: TGTGCCAGCAGCTGGGGCCCACTAGCGGGGAGTAAGGATGAGCAGTTCTTC. Encoded protein: CASSWGPLAGSKDEQFF.

This clonotype was counted many times. The rearrangement uses TRBV7-8 and TRBJ2-5; TRBD2 agrees at 7 bases. The CDR3 covers 16 residues. With V trimmed by 3 bases and J by 2 bases, 9 bases remained unmatched. Germline V gene data show CDR1 as SGHVS and CDR2 as FQNEAQ. CDR3 residues: CASSFLPSGAQETQYF. CDR3 sequence (DNA): TGTGCCAGCAGCTTCCTCCCAAGCGGGGCACAAGAGACCCAGTACTTC.

This clonotype was picked up a small number of times. The chain couples TRBV2 to TRBJ2-5; D is unresolved. The CDR3 extends over 14 amino acids. In germline, CDR1 is SNHLY, CDR2 FYNNEI. Trimming removed 1 base from V and 5 bases from J, with 11 bases in between. Here the CDR3 reads CASSEVAPRETQYF. CDR3 sequence (DNA): TGTGCCAGCAGTGAAGTGGCCCCGAGGGAGACCCAGTACTTC.

This clonotype was seen at least ten times. The V and J genes are TRBV2 and TRBJ1-2; the D gene is possibly TRBD1 (5 bases). The CDR3 sequence is 15 residues long. The V end lost 5 bases, the J end lost 5 bases, and 18 bases lay between the germline ends. Germline CDR1 reads SNHLY; CDR2 reads FYNNEI. For the CDR3, the DNA is TGTGCCAGCAGTCCCGGATTGGGGGTAGGGTATGGCTACACCTTC. Translation gives CASSPGLGVGYGYTF. Using reference TRBV2 and TRBJ1-2 for the parts outside the CDR3, the full variable domain is EPEVTQTPSHQVTQMGQEVILRCVPISNHLYFYWYRQILGQKVEFLVSFYNNEISEKSEIFDDQFSVERPDGSNFTLKIRSTKLEDSAMYFCASSPGLGVGYGYTFGSGTRLTVV.

This clonotype came up a few times. The chain is built from TRBV20-1 and TRBJ1-6; D unresolved. V was clipped by 7 bases and J by 0 bases, with 13 bases between them. The CDR3 runs to 15 residues. Looked up from germline, CDR1 is DFQATT and CDR2 is SNEGSKA (reference sequence). The CDR3 loop reads CSVPQMSSYNSPLHF. CDR3 sequence (DNA): TGCAGTGTTCCGCAAATGAGCTCCTATAATTCACCCCTCCACTTT.

This clonotype appeared many times. This rearrangement joins TRBV27 to TRBJ1-6, with D unresolved. V lost 5 bases and J 9 bases, leaving 8 bases between the germline ends. The CDR3 length is 12 residues. Germline V gene lookup returns CDR1 MNHEY and CDR2 SMNVEV (reference sequence). The DNA for the CDR3 is TGTGCCAGCAGTCTCTACGGTTCACCCCTCCACTTT. It is translated as CASSLYGSPLHF.

The rearrangement links TRBV5-1 to TRBJ1-3; 7 bases are a match to TRBD1. CDR1 is SGHRS and CDR2 is YFSETQ in the germline V gene. V lost 0 bases, J lost 0 bases, and 3 bases stayed unmatched. The CDR3 has 16 amino acids. In DNA, the CDR3 is TGCGCCAGCAGCTTGGCCTACAGGGGCTCTGGAAACACCATATATTTT. Translating it yields CASSLAYRGSGNTIYF.

This clonotype was recorded many times. The chain has TRBV30 and TRBJ2-3; a weak D match, TRBD1 (5 bases). Trimming took 2 bases from V and 4 from J, leaving 10 bases between them. The germline CDR1 and CDR2 sequences are GTSNPN and SVGIG (reference sequence). This CDR3 contains 13 residues. DNA of the CDR3: TGTGCCTGGAGTCTAGACAGTCCAGATACGCAGTATTTT. Translation: CAWSLDSPDTQYF.